This record concerns one T cell receptor beta chain sequence. This clonotype was seen a few times. It has no known antigen specificity. There are no base qualities to consult, and no much larger clone falls within one base. Per the publication, the treatment or condition label means: live attenuated yellow fever vaccine strain. Two biological replicates of bulk PBMCs were collected at each blood-draw timepoint. PBMCs were isolated from peripheral blood using a standard Ficoll-Paque protocol. TriZol was used to extract RNA from bulk PBMCs, from CD4 and CD8 fractions, and from dextramer-positive and dextramer-negative fractions. The sample comes from a study of T cells after yellow fever vaccination (dated by TCRdb to between 2019 and 2020). Background for the entire study: The SMART-Seq v4 Ultra Low Input RNA kit was used to prepare libraries from fractions with low cell numbers. To follow T-cell clones before and after both primary and booster YFV17D yellow fever vaccination, bulk TCR alpha and beta repertoires underwent longitudinal sequencing. Two healthy male donors, one aged 18 to 30 and one aged 30 to 40 years, made up the cohort. Blood samples were taken at several timepoints before and after primary and secondary immunization, and bulk PBMC replicates and cell subsets were isolated.

The trim is 0 bases for V and 3 bases for J, with a gap of 7 bases between the germline ends. Taken from the germline V gene, the CDR1 and CDR2 loops are SGHDT and YYEEEE. The CDR3, from cysteine to phenylalanine, totals 14 residues. Here the CDR3 DNA is all that survives: 42 bases in frame from base 1. For sequencing, an Illumina NovaSeq 6000 was employed. Synthesis of TCR cDNA relied on 5'RACE template switching, a step that introduced a universal primer site along with unique molecular identifiers. Priming of cDNA synthesis was performed from both the TCR alpha and TCR beta constant segments. Library amplification involved two PCR steps, and the second step added sample barcodes and sequencing adapters. Libraries were sequenced on Illumina HiSeq 2500 (2x100 bp) or NovaSeq (2x150 bp). In the original analysis: MIGEC handled demultiplexing of reads and collapsing into UMI consensus sequences, while MiXCR performed V(D)J alignment. Vaccine-responding clonotypes were defined with edgeR using replicate PBMC samples, requiring FDR below 0.01 and a log2 fold change above 5 up to day 15. Each bulk clonotype received a CD4 or CD8 identity based on whether the sequenced CD4 or CD8 repertoire contained that clonotype at higher abundance. The raw public reads went through TCRdb reprocessing: fastp at Q25, MiXCR clone calling, in-frame beta chains kept. Records with the same CDR3 protein are collapsed into one entry carrying the most frequent genes and DNA. TCRdb, not the original authors, processed these V and J calls. The sample profile shows roughly 330,000 distinct CDR3 sequences; almost 4% of them were found once. The ten biggest clones cover approximately 24% of the sample.

The research as a whole found: After the booster, most of the clones that had expanded following primary vaccination were detected again (approximately 96% of CD4 and around 87% of CD8), which suggests that memory was broadly maintained. The secondary T-cell response was found to be weaker but faster than the primary response, with a peak reached on day 5 rather than on day 15. A small share of clonotypes occurred in both CD4 and CD8 compartments, likely arising from convergent recombination. FACS-sorted repertoires could contain abundant contaminating clonotypes from the bulk population, so computational filtering was required. Only a couple of donors were included in the study, so the extent to which the findings can be generalized is limited.

The chain links TRBV5-6 with TRBJ1-5; a confident D gene designation cannot be given. This receptor was identified in a man younger than 35 who received the YFV17D yellow fever vaccine. Sequencing used PBMCs, obtained 5 days after the yellow fever booster vaccination. The encoded CDR3 is CASSLEGFNQPQHF. The nucleotide sequence is given as TGTGCCAGCAGCTTGGAGGGTTTCAATCAGCCCCAGCATTTT.